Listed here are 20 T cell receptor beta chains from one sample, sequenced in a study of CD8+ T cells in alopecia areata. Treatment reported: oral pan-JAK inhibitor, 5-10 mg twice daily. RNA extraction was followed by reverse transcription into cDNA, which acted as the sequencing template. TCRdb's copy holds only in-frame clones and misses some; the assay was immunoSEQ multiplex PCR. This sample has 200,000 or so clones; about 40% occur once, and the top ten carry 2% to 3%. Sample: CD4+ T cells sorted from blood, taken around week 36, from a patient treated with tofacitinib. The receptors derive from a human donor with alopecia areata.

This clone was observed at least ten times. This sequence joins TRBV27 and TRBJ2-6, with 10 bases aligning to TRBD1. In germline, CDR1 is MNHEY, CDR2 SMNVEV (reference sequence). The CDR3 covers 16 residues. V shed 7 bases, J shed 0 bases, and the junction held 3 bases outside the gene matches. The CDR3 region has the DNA TGTGCCAGCATGAGGACAGGGGGCTCTGGGGCCAACGTCCTGACTTTC. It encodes CASMRTGGSGANVLTF. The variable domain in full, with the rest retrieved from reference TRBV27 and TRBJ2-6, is EAQVTQNPRYLITVTGKKLTVTCSQNMNHEYMSWYRQDPGLGLRQIYYSMNVEVTDKGDVPEGYKVSRKEKRNFPLILESPSPNQTSLYFCASMRTGGSGANVLTFGAGSRLTVL.

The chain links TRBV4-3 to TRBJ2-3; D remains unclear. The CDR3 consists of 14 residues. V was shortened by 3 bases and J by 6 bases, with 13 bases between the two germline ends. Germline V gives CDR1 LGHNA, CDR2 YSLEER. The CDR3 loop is CASSQGELGDTQYF. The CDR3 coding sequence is TGCGCCAGCAGCCAGGGCGAGTTGGGGGATACGCAGTATTTT.

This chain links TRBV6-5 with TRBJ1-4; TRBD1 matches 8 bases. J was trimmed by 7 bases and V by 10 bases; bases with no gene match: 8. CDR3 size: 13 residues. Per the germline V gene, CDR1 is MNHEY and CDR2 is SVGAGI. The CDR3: CATSRTGIEKLFF. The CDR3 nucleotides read TGTGCCACCAGCAGGACAGGGATTGAAAAACTGTTTTTT.

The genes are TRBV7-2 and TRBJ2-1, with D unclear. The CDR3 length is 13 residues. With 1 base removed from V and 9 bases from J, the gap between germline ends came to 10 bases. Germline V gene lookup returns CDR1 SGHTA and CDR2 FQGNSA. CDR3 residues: CASSLGALVEQFF. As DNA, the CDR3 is TGTGCCAGCAGCTTAGGGGCTCTCGTTGAGCAGTTCTTC.

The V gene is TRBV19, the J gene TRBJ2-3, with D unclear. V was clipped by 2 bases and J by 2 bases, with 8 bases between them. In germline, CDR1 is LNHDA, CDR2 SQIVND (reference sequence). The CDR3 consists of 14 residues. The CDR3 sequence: CASSIRPHTDTQYF. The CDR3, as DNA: TGTGCCAGTAGTATACGACCCCACACAGATACGCAGTATTTT.

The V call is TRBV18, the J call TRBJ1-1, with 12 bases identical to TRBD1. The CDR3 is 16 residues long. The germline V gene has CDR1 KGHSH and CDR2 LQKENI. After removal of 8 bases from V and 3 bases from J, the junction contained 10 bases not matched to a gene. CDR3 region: CASTSGTGGQYTEAFF. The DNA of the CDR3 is TGTGCCAGCACATCCGGGACAGGGGGCCAGTACACTGAAGCTTTCTTT.

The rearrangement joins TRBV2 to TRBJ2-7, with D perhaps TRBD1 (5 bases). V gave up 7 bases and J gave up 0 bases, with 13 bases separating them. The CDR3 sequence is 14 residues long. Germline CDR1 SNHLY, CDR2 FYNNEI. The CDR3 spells CASTNRWGSYEQYF. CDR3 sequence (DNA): TGTGCCAGCACTAACAGGTGGGGCTCCTACGAGCAGTACTTC. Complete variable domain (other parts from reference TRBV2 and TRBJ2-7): EPEVTQTPSHQVTQMGQEVILRCVPISNHLYFYWYRQILGQKVEFLVSFYNNEISEKSEIFDDQFSVERPDGSNFTLKIRSTKLEDSAMYFCASTNRWGSYEQYFGPGTRLTVT.

The CDR3: CASSWTSGPHYF. CDR3 nucleotide sequence: TGTGCCAGCAGCTGGACTAGCGGGCCCCATTACTTC. The chain uses TRBV7-2 and TRBJ2-4, with TRBD2 matching over 11 bases. This CDR3 is 12 amino acids long. J lost 16 bases, V lost 4 bases, and 6 bases had no gene match. CDR1 is SGHTA and CDR2 is FQGNSA in the germline V gene.

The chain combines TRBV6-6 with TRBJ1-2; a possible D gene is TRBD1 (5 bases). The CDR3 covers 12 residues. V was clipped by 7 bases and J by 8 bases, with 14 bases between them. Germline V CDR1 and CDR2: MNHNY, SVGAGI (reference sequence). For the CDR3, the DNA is TGTGCCAGCATGCAAGGGGTAGAGGGCTACACCTTC. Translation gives CASMQGVEGYTF.

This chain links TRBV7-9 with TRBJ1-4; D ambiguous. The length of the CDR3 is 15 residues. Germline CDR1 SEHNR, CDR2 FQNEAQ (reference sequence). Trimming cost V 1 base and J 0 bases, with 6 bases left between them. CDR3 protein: CASSLVGTTNEKLFF. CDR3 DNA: TGTGCCAGCAGCTTAGTCGGGACAACTAATGAAAAACTGTTTTTT.

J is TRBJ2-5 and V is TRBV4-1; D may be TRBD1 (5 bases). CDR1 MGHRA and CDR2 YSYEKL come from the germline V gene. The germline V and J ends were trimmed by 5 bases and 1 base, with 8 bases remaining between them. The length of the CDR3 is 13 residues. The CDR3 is CASSDRFQETQYF. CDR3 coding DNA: TGCGCCAGCAGCGACAGATTCCAAGAGACCCAGTACTTC.

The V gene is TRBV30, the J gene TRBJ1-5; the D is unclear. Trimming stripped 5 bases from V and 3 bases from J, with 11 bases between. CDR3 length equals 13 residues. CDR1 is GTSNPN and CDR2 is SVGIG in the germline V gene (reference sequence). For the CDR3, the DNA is TGTGCCTGGGGTAGCGGGAACAATCAGCCCCAGCATTTT. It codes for CAWGSGNNQPQHF.

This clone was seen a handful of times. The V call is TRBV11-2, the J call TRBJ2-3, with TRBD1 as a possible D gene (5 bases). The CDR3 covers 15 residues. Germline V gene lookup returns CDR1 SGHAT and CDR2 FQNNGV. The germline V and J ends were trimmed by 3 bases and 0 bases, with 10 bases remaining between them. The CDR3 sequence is CASSLTVKSTDTQYF. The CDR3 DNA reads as TGTGCCAGCAGCTTGACAGTTAAAAGCACAGATACGCAGTATTTT.

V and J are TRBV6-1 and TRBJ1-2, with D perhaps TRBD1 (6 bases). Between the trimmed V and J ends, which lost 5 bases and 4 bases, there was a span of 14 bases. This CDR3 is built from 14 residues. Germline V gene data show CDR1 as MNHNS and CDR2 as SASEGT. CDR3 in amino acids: CASSTPAGVYGYTF. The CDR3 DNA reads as TGTGCCAGCAGTACGCCTGCAGGGGTCTATGGCTACACCTTC.

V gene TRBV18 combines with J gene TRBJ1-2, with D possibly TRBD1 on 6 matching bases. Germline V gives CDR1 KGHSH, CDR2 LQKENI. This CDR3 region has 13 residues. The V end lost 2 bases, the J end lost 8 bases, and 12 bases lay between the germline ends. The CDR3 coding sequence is TGTGCCAGCTCACCAAAACAGGGAGAAGGCTACACCTTC. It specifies CASSPKQGEGYTF.

CDR3 protein: CASSYGLRDGYTF. The CDR3 DNA reads TGTGCCAGCAGTTACGGCCTGAGGGATGGCTACACCTTC. The chain has TRBV6-6 and TRBJ1-2; D unresolved. The germline V and J ends were trimmed by 2 bases and 6 bases, with 10 bases remaining between them. The CDR3 covers 13 residues. Looked up from germline, CDR1 is MNHNY and CDR2 is SVGAGI (reference sequence).

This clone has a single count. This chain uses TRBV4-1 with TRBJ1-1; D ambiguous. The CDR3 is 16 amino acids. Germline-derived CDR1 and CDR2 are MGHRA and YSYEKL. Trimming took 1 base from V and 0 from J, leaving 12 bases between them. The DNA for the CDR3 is TGCGCCAGCAGCCAAGCCTTAACCTCAATGAACACTGAAGCTTTCTTT. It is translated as CASSQALTSMNTEAFF.

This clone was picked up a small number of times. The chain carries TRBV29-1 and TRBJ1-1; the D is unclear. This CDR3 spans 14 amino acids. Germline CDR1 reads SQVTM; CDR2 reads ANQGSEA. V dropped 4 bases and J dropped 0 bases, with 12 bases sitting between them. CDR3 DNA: TGCAGCGTTGGCAAACGGGGTATGAACACTGAAGCTTTCTTT. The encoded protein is CSVGKRGMNTEAFF.

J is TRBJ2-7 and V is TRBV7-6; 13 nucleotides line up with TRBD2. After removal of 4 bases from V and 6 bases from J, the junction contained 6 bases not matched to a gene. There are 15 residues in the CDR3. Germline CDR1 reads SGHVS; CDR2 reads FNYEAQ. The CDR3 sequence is CASSSTSGRAVEQYF. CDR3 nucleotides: TGTGCCAGCAGCTCCACTAGCGGGAGGGCTGTCGAGCAGTACTTC.

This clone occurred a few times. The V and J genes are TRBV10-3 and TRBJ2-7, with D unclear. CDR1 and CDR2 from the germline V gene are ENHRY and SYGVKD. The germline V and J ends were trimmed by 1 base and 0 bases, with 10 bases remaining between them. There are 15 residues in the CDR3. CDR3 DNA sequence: TGTGCCATCAGTGAGTTTAGCCGGAGCTCCTACGAGCAGTACTTC. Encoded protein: CAISEFSRSSYEQYF.